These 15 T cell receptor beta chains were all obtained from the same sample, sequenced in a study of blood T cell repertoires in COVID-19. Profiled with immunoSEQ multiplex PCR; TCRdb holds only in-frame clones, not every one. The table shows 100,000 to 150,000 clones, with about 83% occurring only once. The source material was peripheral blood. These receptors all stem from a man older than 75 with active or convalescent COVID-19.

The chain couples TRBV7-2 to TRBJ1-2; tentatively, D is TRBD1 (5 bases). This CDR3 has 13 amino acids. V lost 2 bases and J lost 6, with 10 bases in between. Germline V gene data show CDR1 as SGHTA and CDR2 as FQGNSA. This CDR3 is CASSLSRADGYTF. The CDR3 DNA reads TGTGCCAGCAGCTTATCCAGGGCGGATGGCTACACCTTC.

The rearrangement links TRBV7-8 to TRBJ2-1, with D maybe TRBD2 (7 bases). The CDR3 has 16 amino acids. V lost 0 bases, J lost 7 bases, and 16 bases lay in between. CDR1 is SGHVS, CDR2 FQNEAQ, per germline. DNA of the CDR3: TGTGCCAGCAGCTTAGCTTGGGGGGGGGCCGGGAATGAGCAGTTCTTC. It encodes CASSLAWGGAGNEQFF.

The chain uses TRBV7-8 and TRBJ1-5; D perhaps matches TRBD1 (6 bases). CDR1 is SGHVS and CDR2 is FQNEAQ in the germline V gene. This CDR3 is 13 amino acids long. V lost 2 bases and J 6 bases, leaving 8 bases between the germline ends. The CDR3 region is CASSLLGAQPQHF. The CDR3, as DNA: TGTGCCAGCAGCTTATTGGGGGCTCAGCCCCAGCATTTT.

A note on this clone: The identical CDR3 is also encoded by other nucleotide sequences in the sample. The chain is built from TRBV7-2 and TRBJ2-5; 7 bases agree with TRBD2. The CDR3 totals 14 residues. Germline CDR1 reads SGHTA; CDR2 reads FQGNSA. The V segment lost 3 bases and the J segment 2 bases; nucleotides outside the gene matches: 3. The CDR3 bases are TGTGCCAGCAGCTTCCAGCGGGGTCAAGAGACCCAGTACTTC. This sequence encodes CASSFQRGQETQYF.

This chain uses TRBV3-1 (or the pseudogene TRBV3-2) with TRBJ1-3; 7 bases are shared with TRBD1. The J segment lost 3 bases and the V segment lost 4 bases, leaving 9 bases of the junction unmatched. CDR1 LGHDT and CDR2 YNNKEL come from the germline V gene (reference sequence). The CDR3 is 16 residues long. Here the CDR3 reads CASSLGRGGSGNTIYF. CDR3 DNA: TGTGCCAGCAGCCTTGGGAGAGGGGGCAGTGGAAACACCATATATTTT.

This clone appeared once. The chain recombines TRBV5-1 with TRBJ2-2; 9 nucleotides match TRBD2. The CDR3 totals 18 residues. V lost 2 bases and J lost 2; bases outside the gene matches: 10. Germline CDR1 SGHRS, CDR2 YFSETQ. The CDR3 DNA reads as TGCGCCAGCAGCTTCCCAGCGGGGGGACCTGCTAACACCGGGGAGCTGTTTTTT. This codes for CASSFPAGGPANTGELFF.

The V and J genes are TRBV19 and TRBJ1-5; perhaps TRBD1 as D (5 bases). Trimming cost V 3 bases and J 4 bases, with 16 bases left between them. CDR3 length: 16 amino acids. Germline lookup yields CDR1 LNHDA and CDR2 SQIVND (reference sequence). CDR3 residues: CASSIPGDTRNQPQHF. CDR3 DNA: TGTGCCAGTAGTATCCCGGGGGATACCCGTAATCAGCCCCAGCATTTT.

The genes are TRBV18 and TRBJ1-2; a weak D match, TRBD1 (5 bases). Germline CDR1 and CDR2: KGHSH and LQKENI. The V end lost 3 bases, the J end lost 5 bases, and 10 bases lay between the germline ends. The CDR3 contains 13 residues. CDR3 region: CASSPDTAYGYTF. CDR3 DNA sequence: TGTGCCAGCTCACCGGACACAGCTTATGGCTACACCTTC.

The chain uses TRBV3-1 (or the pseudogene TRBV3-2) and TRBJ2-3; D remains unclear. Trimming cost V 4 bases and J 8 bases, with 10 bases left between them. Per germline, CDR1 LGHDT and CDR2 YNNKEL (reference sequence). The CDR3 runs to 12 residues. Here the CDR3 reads CASSPLVGTQYF. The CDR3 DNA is TGTGCCAGCAGCCCATTAGTCGGTACGCAGTATTTT.

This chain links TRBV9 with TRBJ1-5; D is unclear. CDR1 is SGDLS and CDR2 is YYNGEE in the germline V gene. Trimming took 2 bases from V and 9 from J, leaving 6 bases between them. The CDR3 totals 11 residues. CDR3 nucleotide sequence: TGTGCCAGCAGCGTGCCCAGGCCCCAGCATTTT. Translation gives CASSVPRPQHF.

CDR3 nucleotide sequence: TGTGCCAGCAAAGAACAGGTCAATTCACCCCTCCACTTT. Amino acid sequence: CASKEQVNSPLHF. The chain couples TRBV27 to TRBJ1-6, with D possibly being TRBD1 (5 bases). This CDR3 contains 13 residues. The V end lost 7 bases, the J end lost 7 bases, and 11 bases lay between the germline ends. The germline V gene has CDR1 MNHEY and CDR2 SMNVEV (reference sequence).

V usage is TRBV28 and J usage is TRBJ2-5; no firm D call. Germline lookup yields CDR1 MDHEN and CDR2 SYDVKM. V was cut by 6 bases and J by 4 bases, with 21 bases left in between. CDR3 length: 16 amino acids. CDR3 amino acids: CASSLPGVASGETQYF. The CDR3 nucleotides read TGTGCCAGCAGCCTCCCCGGAGTAGCTAGTGGAGAGACCCAGTACTTC. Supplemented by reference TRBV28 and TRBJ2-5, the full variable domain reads DVKVTQSSRYLVKRTGEKVFLECVQDMDHENMFWYRQDPGLGLRLIYFSYDVKMKEKGDIPEGYSVSREKKERFSLILESASTNQTSMYLCASSLPGVASGETQYFGPGTRLLVL.

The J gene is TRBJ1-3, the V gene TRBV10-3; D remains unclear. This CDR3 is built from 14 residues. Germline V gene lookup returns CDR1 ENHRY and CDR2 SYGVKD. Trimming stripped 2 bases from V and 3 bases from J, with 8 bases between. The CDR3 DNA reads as TGTGCCATCAGTGAGGCCGGGAGTGGAAACACCATATATTTT. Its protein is CAISEAGSGNTIYF.

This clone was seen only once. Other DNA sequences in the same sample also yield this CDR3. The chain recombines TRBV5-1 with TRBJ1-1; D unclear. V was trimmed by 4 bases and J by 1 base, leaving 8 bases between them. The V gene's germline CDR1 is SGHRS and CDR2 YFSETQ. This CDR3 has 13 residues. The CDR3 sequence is CASSPRENTEAFF. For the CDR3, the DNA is TGCGCCAGCAGCCCTAGAGAGAACACTGAAGCTTTCTTT.

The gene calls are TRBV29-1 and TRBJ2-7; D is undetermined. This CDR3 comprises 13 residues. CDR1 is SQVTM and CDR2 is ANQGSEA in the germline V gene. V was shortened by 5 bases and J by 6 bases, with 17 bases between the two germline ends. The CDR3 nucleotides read TGCAGCGTTTTTCCTAGTAGTTCGGGCGAGCAGTACTTC. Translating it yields CSVFPSSSGEQYF.